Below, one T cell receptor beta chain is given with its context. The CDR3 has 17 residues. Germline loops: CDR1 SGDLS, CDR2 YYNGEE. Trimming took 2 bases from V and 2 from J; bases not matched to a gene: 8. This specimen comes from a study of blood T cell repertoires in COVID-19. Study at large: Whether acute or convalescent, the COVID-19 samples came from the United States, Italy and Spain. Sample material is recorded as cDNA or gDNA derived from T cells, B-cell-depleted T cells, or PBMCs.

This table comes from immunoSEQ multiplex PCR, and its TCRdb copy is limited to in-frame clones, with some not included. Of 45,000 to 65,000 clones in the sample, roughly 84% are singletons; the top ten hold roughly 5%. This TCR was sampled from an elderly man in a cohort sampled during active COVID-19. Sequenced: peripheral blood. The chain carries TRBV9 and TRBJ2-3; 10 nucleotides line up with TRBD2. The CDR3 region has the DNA TGTGCCAGCAGCGTGGGGGCTAGCGGGGGTTTCACAGATACGCAGTATTTT. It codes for CASSVGASGGFTDTQYF.